The source of this TCR beta chain is a study of blood T cell repertoires in COVID-19. Turning to the study itself: The analysed material was cDNA or gDNA that came from T cells, B-cell-depleted T cells, or PBMCs.

This clone was detected once. In the original analysis: Nucleated cell number was recorded as an estimate derived from reference gene primer amplification. The method was immunoSEQ multiplex PCR; TCRdb's version includes in-frame clones alone and lacks a portion of them. D and trimming were read from the DNA, whereas the V and J calls and clone size are those reported in that table. The data show 55,000 to 85,000 clones, approximately 90% seen once. Germline lookup yields CDR1 KGHSH and CDR2 LQKENI. CDR3 length: 14 amino acids. Trimming cost V 6 bases and J 1 base, with 11 bases left between them. The source is a woman aged 18-35 years with acute or convalescent COVID-19. V gene TRBV18 combines with J gene TRBJ2-3, with D unclear. Material: peripheral blood. The CDR3, as DNA: TGTGCCAGCTCCGCTCATGGAGGCACAGATACGCAGTATTTT. As protein: CASSAHGGTDTQYF.